This T cell receptor beta chain was obtained from a study of cytomegalovirus exposure and HLA in healthy donors. TCRdb's table, derived via immunoSEQ multiplex PCR, lists solely in-frame clones and lacks some. Among 150,000 to 200,000 clones listed, 88% were seen once. This receptor was identified in a young man in good health and CMV-seronegative. Material for sequencing was PBMCs.

The CDR3 loop reads CASSYSGGGADTQYF. CDR3 DNA sequence: TGTGCCAGCAGTTACTCAGGCGGGGGGGCAGATACGCAGTATTTT. This chain uses TRBV6-6 with TRBJ2-3, with 9 bases identical to TRBD2. Germline V CDR1 and CDR2: MNHNY, SVGAGI (reference sequence). The CDR3 has 15 amino acids. With V trimmed by 0 bases and J by 4 bases, 2 bases remained unmatched.